This T cell receptor beta chain was sequenced in a study of blood T cell repertoires in COVID-19. Study details: Material from acute and convalescent COVID-19 was sourced from the United States, Italy and Spain.

Authors' processing steps: Amplifying reference gene primers gave estimates of nucleated cell counts. Repertoires were generated with immunoSEQ multiplex PCR, while TCRdb's copy carries only in-frame clones and drops some. The V and J calls and the clone size are those of that table, but D and trimming were determined from the DNA. The table includes 200,000 to 250,000 clones, less than 85% detected once. Germline assignment: CDR1 LNHDA and CDR2 SQIVND (reference sequence). The CDR3 runs to 16 residues. V lost 4 bases to trimming and J lost 3 bases, with 16 bases between them. Resolution of symptoms, clearance, or two negative PCRs was present in recovered Cohort 3 donors.

This clonotype was obtained from a man in his 60s who had recovered from COVID-19. Sequenced input: PBMCs or T cells enriched from blood (not recorded which). The gene calls are TRBV19 and TRBJ1-3, with D perhaps matching TRBD1 (6 bases). The CDR3 here is CASSTQGGAFGNTIYF. In DNA, the CDR3 is TGTGCCAGTAGTACCCAAGGGGGGGCGTTTGGAAACACCATATATTTT.